A selection of T cell receptor beta chains follows, all from one sample in a study of T cells in tuberculosis. Profiled with immunoSEQ multiplex PCR; TCRdb holds only in-frame clones, not every one. The data show 29,000 or so clones, approximately 93% seen once. The sequenced sample was PBMCs. All receptors derive from a donor aged 5-35 years with latent tuberculosis or without tuberculosis infection. CDR3s include the opening cysteine and the closing phenylalanine or tryptophan. A D gene is named only where the DNA matches it firmly. Some rows mark clone size as missing; the rest say once, few, many or name a class of expanded clone.

v_gene: TRBV18; d_gene: TRBD1; j_gene: TRBJ1-2; len: 16; abundance: .; CDR3aa: CASSPTGDAGAYGYTF; CDR3nt: TGTGCCAGCTCACCGACAGGGGACGCTGGGGCCTATGGCTACACCTTC
v_gene: TRBV25-1; d_gene: .; j_gene: TRBJ2-2; len: 13; abundance: .; CDR3aa: CASGHTNTGELFF; CDR3nt: TGTGCCAGCGGGCATACGAACACCGGGGAGCTGTTTTTT
v_gene: TRBV6-5; d_gene: .; j_gene: TRBJ1-5; len: 14; abundance: .; CDR3aa: CASSRQASGLPQHF; CDR3nt: TGTGCCAGCAGTCGACAGGCCTCCGGTCTGCCCCAGCATTTT
v_gene: TRBV11-3; d_gene: TRBD2; j_gene: TRBJ2-1; len: 16; abundance: .; CDR3aa: CASSLTSGEGYNEQFF; CDR3nt: TGTGCCAGCAGCTTGACTAGCGGGGAAGGGTACAATGAGCAGTTCTTC
v_gene: TRBV18; d_gene: .; j_gene: TRBJ2-1; len: 17; abundance: .; CDR3aa: CASSPWRGMSSYNEQFF; CDR3nt: TGTGCCAGCTCACCATGGCGGGGCATGAGCTCCTACAATGAGCAGTTCTTC
v_gene: TRBV5-4; d_gene: .; j_gene: TRBJ1-2; len: 13; abundance: .; CDR3aa: CASSTRTNYGYTF; CDR3nt: TGTGCCAGCAGCACTAGAACTAACTATGGCTACACCTTC
v_gene: TRBV20-1; d_gene: .; j_gene: TRBJ1-2; len: 11; abundance: .; CDR3aa: CSVRGGYGYTF; CDR3nt: TGCAGTGTAAGGGGAGGCTATGGCTACACCTTC
v_gene: TRBV30; d_gene: .; j_gene: TRBJ1-1; len: 13; abundance: .; CDR3aa: CAWSVLPDTEAFF; CDR3nt: TGTGCCTGGAGTGTACTACCGGACACTGAAGCTTTCTTT
v_gene: TRBV7-6; d_gene: .; j_gene: TRBJ2-5; len: 12; abundance: .; CDR3aa: CASSRDQETQYF; CDR3nt: TGTGCCAGCAGCCGGGATCAAGAGACCCAGTACTTC
v_gene: TRBV11-2; d_gene: TRBD2; j_gene: TRBJ2-7; len: 15; abundance: .; CDR3aa: CASSSLQRGAYEQYF; CDR3nt: TGTGCCAGCAGTTCCCTTCAGCGGGGAGCCTACGAGCAGTACTTC
v_gene: TRBV5-5; d_gene: TRBD1; j_gene: TRBJ1-1; len: 18; abundance: .; CDR3aa: CASIPLAGTGVGGTEAFF; CDR3nt: TGTGCCAGCATACCACTCGCCGGGACAGGGGTAGGAGGAACTGAAGCTTTCTTT
v_gene: TRBV25-1; d_gene: TRBD1; j_gene: TRBJ2-7; len: 17; abundance: .; CDR3aa: CASSSTSGQGAPYEQYF; CDR3nt: TGTGCCAGCAGCTCAACCAGCGGACAGGGGGCACCCTACGAGCAGTACTTC
v_gene: TRBV13; d_gene: .; j_gene: TRBJ2-1; len: 16; abundance: .; CDR3aa: CASSLHAGGMYNEQFF; CDR3nt: TGTGCCAGCAGCTTACATGCAGGGGGGATGTACAATGAGCAGTTCTTC
v_gene: TRBV7-2; d_gene: TRBD2; j_gene: TRBJ2-1; len: 17; abundance: once; CDR3aa: CASSLGLAGGPDNEQFF; CDR3nt: TGTGCCAGCAGCTTAGGACTAGCGGGGGGCCCAGATAATGAGCAGTTCTTC
v_gene: TRBV19; d_gene: TRBD2; j_gene: TRBJ2-3; len: 15; abundance: .; CDR3aa: CASSIGLAGTDTQYF; CDR3nt: TGTGCCAGTAGTATAGGGCTAGCGGGGACAGATACGCAGTATTTT
v_gene: TRBV4-3; d_gene: .; j_gene: TRBJ2-1; len: 14; abundance: .; CDR3aa: CASSQGSGDNEQFF; CDR3nt: TGCGCCAGCAGCCAGGGAAGCGGCGACAATGAGCAGTTCTTC
v_gene: TRBV13; d_gene: TRBD2; j_gene: TRBJ2-7; len: 14; abundance: .; CDR3aa: CASSRGRPSYEQYF; CDR3nt: TGTGCCAGCAGCCGCGGGAGGCCGTCCTACGAGCAGTACTTC